This is a list of T cell receptor beta chains from one sample in a study of CD8+ T cells in alopecia areata. TCRdb's table, derived via immunoSEQ multiplex PCR, lists solely in-frame clones and lacks some. The table lists roughly 220,000 clones, more than 30% of them singletons. The specimen comprised CD4+ T cells sorted from blood, sampled at approximately week 34, from a patient treated with tofacitinib. Receptors originate from a human donor with alopecia areata. CDR3s include the opening cysteine and the closing phenylalanine or tryptophan. The order of the fields is CDR3 length, D gene, J gene, V gene, clone size, CDR3 protein, CDR3 DNA. A D gene is named only where the DNA matches it firmly. Clone size is given for some rows only: seen once, a few or many times, or a class if the clone is expanded.

cdr3_length: 14
d_call: TRBD1
j_call: TRBJ1-2
v_call: TRBV7-9
clone_size: NA
cdr3_aa: CASSWGQVFYGYTF
cdr3_nt: TGTGCCAGCAGCTGGGGACAGGTTTTCTATGGCTACACCTTC

cdr3_length: 15
d_call: NA
j_call: TRBJ1-2
v_call: TRBV7-8
clone_size: few
cdr3_aa: CASSSASGGSYGYTF
cdr3_nt: TGTGCCAGCAGCTCCGCGTCGGGGGGGAGCTATGGCTACACCTTC

cdr3_length: 13
d_call: NA
j_call: TRBJ2-6
v_call: TRBV6-6
clone_size: few
cdr3_aa: CASAYSGANVLTF
cdr3_nt: TGTGCCAGCGCGTACTCTGGGGCCAACGTCCTGACTTTC

cdr3_length: 17
d_call: TRBD1
j_call: TRBJ2-6
v_call: TRBV9
clone_size: NA
cdr3_aa: CASSPRTGNSGANVLTF
cdr3_nt: TGTGCCAGCAGCCCGCGGACAGGGAACTCTGGGGCCAACGTCCTGACTTTC

cdr3_length: 14
d_call: TRBD2
j_call: TRBJ2-5
v_call: TRBV5-1
clone_size: once
cdr3_aa: CASSFTSGQETQYF
cdr3_nt: TGCGCCAGCAGCTTTACTAGCGGTCAAGAGACCCAGTACTTC

cdr3_length: 18
d_call: TRBD1
j_call: TRBJ2-3
v_call: TRBV5-6
clone_size: NA
cdr3_aa: CASSLVTSGTGGPDTQYF
cdr3_nt: TGTGCCAGCAGCTTGGTGACATCCGGGACAGGGGGCCCCGATACGCAGTATTTT

cdr3_length: 12
d_call: NA
j_call: TRBJ2-7
v_call: TRBV2
clone_size: many
cdr3_aa: CASSEETYEQYF
cdr3_nt: TGTGCCAGCAGTGAGGAAACCTACGAGCAGTACTTC

cdr3_length: 13
d_call: NA
j_call: TRBJ2-2
v_call: TRBV4-1
clone_size: NA
cdr3_aa: CASSQDIGRELFF
cdr3_nt: TGCGCCAGCAGCCAAGATATTGGTCGGGAGCTGTTTTTT

cdr3_length: 14
d_call: NA
j_call: TRBJ2-3
v_call: TRBV29-1
clone_size: NA
cdr3_aa: CSTNGEWGTDTQYF
cdr3_nt: TGCAGCACGAACGGGGAGTGGGGCACAGATACGCAGTATTTT

cdr3_length: 15
d_call: TRBD1
j_call: TRBJ1-5
v_call: TRBV5-1
clone_size: NA
cdr3_aa: CASSLQGTSNQPQHF
cdr3_nt: TGCGCCAGCAGCCTACAGGGGACTAGCAATCAGCCCCAGCATTTT

cdr3_length: 14
d_call: NA
j_call: TRBJ1-1
v_call: TRBV29-1
clone_size: few
cdr3_aa: CSVEGRSANTEAFF
cdr3_nt: TGCAGCGTTGAAGGGCGGTCGGCGAACACTGAAGCTTTCTTT

cdr3_length: 15
d_call: TRBD1
j_call: TRBJ1-1
v_call: TRBV29-1
clone_size: NA
cdr3_aa: CSVRGGGGRLTEAFF
cdr3_nt: TGCAGCGTCAGGGGTGGAGGGGGCCGACTGACTGAAGCTTTCTTT

cdr3_length: 12
d_call: NA
j_call: TRBJ2-1
v_call: TRBV27
clone_size: NA
cdr3_aa: CASNPQGGEQFF
cdr3_nt: TGTGCCAGCAATCCCCAGGGGGGTGAGCAGTTCTTC

cdr3_length: 16
d_call: NA
j_call: TRBJ1-2
v_call: TRBV7-9
clone_size: few
cdr3_aa: CASSGTRQPNNYGYTF
cdr3_nt: TGTGCCAGCAGCGGGACAAGACAACCCAATAACTATGGCTACACCTTC

cdr3_length: 13
d_call: NA
j_call: TRBJ1-1
v_call: TRBV7-9
clone_size: few
cdr3_aa: CASSRDGGTEAFF
cdr3_nt: TGTGCCAGCAGCCGGGACGGGGGTACTGAAGCTTTCTTT

cdr3_length: 14
d_call: TRBD1
j_call: TRBJ1-2
v_call: TRBV7-9
clone_size: NA
cdr3_aa: CASSDRDRGYGYTF
cdr3_nt: TGTGCCAGCAGCGACCGGGACAGGGGCTATGGCTACACCTTC

cdr3_length: 13
d_call: NA
j_call: TRBJ1-1
v_call: TRBV11-2
clone_size: NA
cdr3_aa: CASVLAGNTEAFF
cdr3_nt: TGTGCCAGCGTCCTAGCGGGGAACACTGAAGCTTTCTTT

cdr3_length: 12
d_call: TRBD2
j_call: TRBJ2-5
v_call: TRBV29-1
clone_size: few
cdr3_aa: CSEREREETQYF
cdr3_nt: TGCAGCGAGCGGGAGAGGGAAGAGACCCAGTACTTC

cdr3_length: 13
d_call: NA
j_call: TRBJ1-2
v_call: TRBV5-4
clone_size: few
cdr3_aa: CASSLDRVYGYTF
cdr3_nt: TGTGCCAGCAGCTTGGACAGGGTTTATGGCTACACCTTC

cdr3_length: 14
d_call: TRBD1
j_call: TRBJ2-7
v_call: TRBV27
clone_size: NA
cdr3_aa: CASSRRDSTYEQYF
cdr3_nt: TGTGCCAGCAGTCGCCGGGACAGTACCTACGAGCAGTACTTC

cdr3_length: 14
d_call: NA
j_call: TRBJ2-5
v_call: TRBV7-3
clone_size: NA
cdr3_aa: CASSLIGGQETQYF
cdr3_nt: TGTGCCAGCAGCTTAATTGGGGGACAAGAGACCCAGTACTTC

cdr3_length: 13
d_call: TRBD1
j_call: TRBJ1-2
v_call: TRBV29-1
clone_size: NA
cdr3_aa: CSVDRGINYGYTF
cdr3_nt: TGCAGCGTGGACAGGGGGATTAACTATGGCTACACCTTC

cdr3_length: 11
d_call: NA
j_call: TRBJ2-7
v_call: TRBV5-4
clone_size: NA
cdr3_aa: CASSFGYEQYF
cdr3_nt: TGTGCCAGCAGCTTCGGTTACGAGCAGTACTTC

cdr3_length: 14
d_call: NA
j_call: TRBJ2-1
v_call: TRBV30
clone_size: few
cdr3_aa: CAWSFRVTVNEQFF
cdr3_nt: TGTGCCTGGAGTTTCCGGGTAACGGTCAATGAGCAGTTCTTC

cdr3_length: 15
d_call: TRBD1
j_call: TRBJ1-2
v_call: TRBV5-1
clone_size: NA
cdr3_aa: CASSLGPSENRGHTF
cdr3_nt: TGCGCCAGCAGCTTGGGGCCGTCTGAAAACAGGGGCCACACCTTC

cdr3_length: 15
d_call: TRBD1
j_call: TRBJ1-2
v_call: TRBV5-1
clone_size: once
cdr3_aa: CASSLVTGGDYGYTF
cdr3_nt: TGCGCCAGCAGCTTGGTGACAGGGGGCGACTATGGCTACACCTTC

cdr3_length: 11
d_call: NA
j_call: TRBJ1-1
v_call: TRBV20-1
clone_size: once
cdr3_aa: CSARDRARAFF
cdr3_nt: TGCAGTGCTAGAGACAGGGCTCGGGCTTTCTTT

cdr3_length: 16
d_call: TRBD1
j_call: TRBJ2-5
v_call: TRBV4-1
clone_size: NA
cdr3_aa: CASSQVGTGAQETQYF
cdr3_nt: TGCGCCAGCAGCCAAGTGGGGACAGGGGCGCAAGAGACCCAGTACTTC

cdr3_length: 11
d_call: NA
j_call: TRBJ1-2
v_call: TRBV20-1
clone_size: few
cdr3_aa: CSASFAGGYTF
cdr3_nt: TGCAGTGCTAGTTTTGCGGGTGGCTACACCTTC

cdr3_length: 18
d_call: TRBD1
j_call: TRBJ1-5
v_call: TRBV6-1
clone_size: few
cdr3_aa: CASSERGQGGNRNQPQHF
cdr3_nt: TGTGCCAGCAGTGAAAGGGGACAGGGTGGGAATCGCAATCAGCCCCAGCATTTT

cdr3_length: 14
d_call: NA
j_call: TRBJ1-1
v_call: TRBV30
clone_size: once
cdr3_aa: CAWSEDRMNTEAFF
cdr3_nt: TGTGCCTGGAGTGAAGACAGAATGAACACTGAAGCTTTCTTT